Below, 15 T cell receptor beta chains from the same sample are listed, as sequenced in a study of shared clonotypes between healthy human individuals. Clones were sequenced by immunoSEQ multiplex PCR, and TCRdb holds only the in-frame ones, with some missing. In the table there are about 490,000 clones, over 65% of which are singletons. Material: PBMCs. The receptors originated from a woman aged 40 to 50 in good health. Some clones in this sample may be carry-over from other donors' samples.

This rearrangement joins TRBV5-1 to TRBJ1-1, with 7 bases identical to TRBD1. The junction had 3 bases not matched to a gene; V was cut back by 0 bases and J by 1 base. Germline V gene data show CDR1 as SGHRS and CDR2 as YFSETQ. The CDR3 runs to 15 residues. The CDR3 DNA follows: TGCGCCAGCAGCTTGGGAACAGGGGCGAACACTGAAGCTTTCTTT. Protein sequence: CASSLGTGANTEAFF.

V and J are TRBV7-9 and TRBJ2-7; D may be TRBD1 (6 bases). Between the trimmed V and J ends, which lost 5 bases and 9 bases, there was a span of 14 bases. This CDR3 has 12 residues. The germline CDR1 and CDR2 sequences are SEHNR and FQNEAQ (reference sequence). The CDR3 reads CASSRQESGQYF. DNA for the CDR3: TGTGCCAGCAGCCGACAGGAGTCCGGGCAGTACTTC.

The gene calls are TRBV18 and TRBJ2-5, with 9 bases identical to TRBD1. The J call may not be correct, given that the DNA end is closer to TRBJ2-7. The CDR3 runs 20 residues. The V gene's germline CDR1 is KGHSH and CDR2 LQKENI. CDR3 residues: CASSPLHPISGTGLPYEQYF. The CDR3 DNA reads as TGTGCCAGCTCACCCCTTCACCCAATTTCCGGGACAGGGCTCCCCTACGAGCAGTACTTC.

To note about this clone: Other DNA sequences in this sample translate to the same CDR3. This chain uses TRBV29-1 with TRBJ2-1; 7 nucleotides match TRBD2. In germline, CDR1 is SQVTM, CDR2 ANQGSEA. Unmatched junction bases numbered 19, after V lost 6 bases and J lost 8 bases. CDR3 length equals 16 residues. CDR3: CSVEERDYYIRDEQFF. The CDR3 DNA reads as TGCAGCGTCGAGGAACGGGACTACTATATAAGGGATGAGCAGTTCTTC.

The rearrangement joins TRBV5-1 to TRBJ2-5; perhaps TRBD2 as D (5 bases). The V gene's germline CDR1 is SGHRS and CDR2 YFSETQ. V was pared by 0 bases and J by 2 bases, with 8 bases between. The CDR3 totals 14 residues. The CDR3 region has the DNA TGCGCCAGCAGCTTGGGAGGGCCTCAAGAGACCCAGTACTTC. Translating gives CASSLGGPQETQYF.

This sequence joins TRBV30 and TRBJ1-6; D unclear. V was pared by 4 bases and J by 8 bases, with 12 bases between. CDR1 is GTSNPN and CDR2 is SVGIG in the germline V gene (reference sequence). CDR3 length: 13 residues. The CDR3 sequence is CAWNVQRDSPLHF. The CDR3 DNA reads TGTGCCTGGAACGTACAGAGGGATTCACCCCTCCACTTT.

The genes are TRBV25-1 and TRBJ2-5, with D possibly being TRBD2 (6 bases). The DNA matches TRBJ2-7 better at its end, which makes the J call doubtful. The CDR3 is 14 residues long. Germline V gives CDR1 MGHDK, CDR2 SYGVNS. This CDR3 is CASSVTRSSYEQYF. As DNA, the CDR3 is TGTGCCAGCAGTGTGACTAGGAGCTCCTACGAGCAGTACTTC.

The rearrangement links TRBV29-1 to TRBJ1-3; no reliable D call. Germline CDR1 is SQVTM and CDR2 is ANQGSEA. V lost 5 bases and J lost 0, with 8 bases in between. The CDR3 is made up of 13 amino acids. CDR3 coding DNA: TGCAGCGTTTCAAGGACCTCTGGAAACACCATATATTTT. It codes for CSVSRTSGNTIYF. The full variable domain, in which reference TRBV29-1 and TRBJ1-3 provide the parts outside the CDR3, is SAVISQKPSRDICQRGTSLTIQCQVDSQVTMMFWYRQQPGQSLTLIATANQGSEATYESGFVIDKFPISRPNLTFSTLTVSNMSPEDSSIYLCSVSRTSGNTIYFGEGSWLTVV.

With regard to this clone: This could be a read error, since a much larger clone is one nucleotide away. The CDR3 loop is CASRGRGTAHPYNEQFF. The CDR3 DNA reads as TGTGCCAGCAGGGGACGTGGGACTGCACACCCCTACAATGAGCAGTTCTTC. The chain recombines TRBV7-2 with TRBJ2-1; possibly TRBD2 for D (6 bases). V lost 6 bases, J lost 2 bases, and 20 bases lay in between. This CDR3 comprises 17 residues. Germline V gene data show CDR1 as SGHTA and CDR2 as FQGNSA.

The chain links TRBV6-4 to TRBJ2-3; D gene uncertain. Trimming cost V 0 bases and J 6 bases, with 7 bases left between them. Germline assignment: CDR1 MRHNA and CDR2 SNTAGT. The CDR3 contains 13 residues. The CDR3 DNA follows: TGTGCCAGCAGTGACTCGAACCGGGATACGCAGTATTTT. This encodes CASSDSNRDTQYF.

In its sample, this clone was seen a few times. The chain links TRBV28 to TRBJ1-2; D call uncertain. Trimming removed 4 bases from V and 0 bases from J, with 9 bases in between. The CDR3 covers 14 residues. Germline values: CDR1 MDHEN, CDR2 SYDVKM. The CDR3 protein is CASSSRGANYGYTF. In DNA form, the CDR3 reads TGTGCCAGCAGTTCCCGGGGAGCTAACTATGGCTACACCTTC.

The V gene is TRBV18, the J gene TRBJ1-2; a weak D match, TRBD1 (5 bases). The CDR3 totals 14 residues. The V end lost 2 bases, the J end lost 8 bases, and 15 bases lay between the germline ends. CDR1 is KGHSH, CDR2 LQKENI, per germline. Here the CDR3 DNA reads TGTGCCAGCTCACCAGCGGGAAGGGGCTGGGGCTACACCTTC. Amino acid sequence: CASSPAGRGWGYTF.

As regards this clone: With a much larger clone just one base away, this may be a read error. This rearrangement joins TRBV5-6 to TRBJ1-2; D not resolved. The germline V gene has CDR1 SGHDT and CDR2 YYEEEE. V lost 6 bases to trimming and J lost 9 bases, with 21 bases between them. This CDR3 region has 14 residues. CDR3: CASNWERVVRSYTF. The CDR3 nucleotides are TGTGCCAGCAACTGGGAGCGGGTCGTGAGGAGCTACACCTTC. Drawing the rest from reference TRBV5-6 and TRBJ1-2, the complete variable domain is DAGVTQSPTHLIKTRGQQVTLRCSPKSGHDTVSWYQQALGQGPQFIFQYYEEEERQRGNFPDRFSGHQFPNYSSELNVNALLLGDSALYLCASNWERVVRSYTFGSGTRLTVV.

J is TRBJ2-5 and V is TRBV11-2; D not certain. V dropped 0 bases and J dropped 3 bases, with 5 bases sitting between them. CDR1 and CDR2 (germline): SGHAT, FQNNGV. The CDR3 loop spans 13 amino acids. CDR3 residues: CASSLEREETQYF. The CDR3 region has the DNA TGTGCCAGCAGCTTAGAGAGAGAAGAGACCCAGTACTTC.

This clone has only one observation. The chain employs TRBV6-6 and TRBJ2-1; tentative D call: TRBD1 (6 bases). The CDR3 length is 15 residues. The V end lost 4 bases, the J end lost 0 bases, and 10 bases lay between the germline ends. Germline values: CDR1 MNHNY, CDR2 SVGAGI (reference sequence). The CDR3: CASSSDSSSYNEQFF. CDR3 DNA: TGTGCCAGCAGTTCGGACAGCAGCTCCTACAATGAGCAGTTCTTC.